This T cell receptor beta chain was observed in a study of cytomegalovirus exposure and HLA in healthy donors. Points from the study as a whole: The tendency of first-cohort TCR clusters to co-occur in the roughly 130 validation repertoires was the finding of a later analysis. Testing in vitro showed three CMV-associated chains specific for CMV antigens. Altogether, some 170 TCR beta chains were recorded as cytomegalovirus-associated. Among TCR sequences, most were rare, though some public TCRs appeared in many donors.

This clone was detected once. No antigen is known for it. Assay used: immunoSEQ multiplex PCR; TCRdb lists only in-frame clones, some missing. The sample records 80,000 to 100,000 clones, around nine tenths being singletons. Germline CDR1 is SNHLY and CDR2 is FYNNEI. The CDR3 extends over 12 amino acids. Deletions cut 10 bases from V and 3 bases from J, with 13 bases between. Sequences were obtained from PBMCs. The source of this sequence is a woman in her 30s in good health and CMV-seronegative. The chain combines TRBV2 with TRBJ2-7; tentatively, D is TRBD2 (5 bases). The CDR3 reads CAIKAANYEQYF. CDR3 bases: TGTGCCATCAAAGCGGCAAACTACGAGCAGTACTTC. Looking up the rest from reference TRBV2 and TRBJ2-7 gives the full variable domain: EPEVTQTPSHQVTQMGQEVILRCVPISNHLYFYWYRQILGQKVEFLVSFYNNEISEKSEIFDDQFSVERPDGSNFTLKIRSTKLEDSAMYFCAIKAANYEQYFGPGTRLTVT.